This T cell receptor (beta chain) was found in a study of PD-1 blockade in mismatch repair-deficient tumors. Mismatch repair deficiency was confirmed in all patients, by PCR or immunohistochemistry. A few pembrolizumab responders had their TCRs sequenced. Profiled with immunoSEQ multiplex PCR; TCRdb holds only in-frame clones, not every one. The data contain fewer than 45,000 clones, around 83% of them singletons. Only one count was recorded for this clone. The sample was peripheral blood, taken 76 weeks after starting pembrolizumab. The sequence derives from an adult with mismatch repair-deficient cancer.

The CDR3 here is CASSQTGRGREQYF. Written as DNA, the CDR3 is TGTGCCAGCAGCCAGACAGGGAGGGGTCGGGAGCAGTACTTC. V gene TRBV5-6 combines with J gene TRBJ2-7; either TRBD1 or TRBD2 may fit D (7 bases each). The CDR3 runs to 14 residues. V was cut by 4 bases and J by 7 bases, with 18 bases left in between. Per the germline V gene, CDR1 is SGHDT and CDR2 is YYEEEE.